The 14 T cell receptor beta chains below were found in one sample sequenced in a study of Tregs in tolerant kidney transplant recipients. This table comes from immunoSEQ multiplex PCR, and its TCRdb copy is limited to in-frame clones, with some not included. The sample carries about 120,000 clones, about 90% recorded once. The source material was CD4+ T cells from blood. These receptor sequences come from a human donor in good health.

In this sample, this clone turned up once. Within the sample, other DNA sequences also encode this same CDR3. The chain joins TRBV6-1 to TRBJ1-2; D not certain. This CDR3 is built from 11 residues. CDR1 and CDR2 (germline): MNHNS, SASEGT. Deletions cut 4 bases from V and 4 bases from J, with 4 bases between. The CDR3 here is CASSGGYGYTF. CDR3 nucleotide sequence: TGTGCCAGCAGTGGAGGCTATGGCTACACCTTC.

This clone was observed a few times. V is TRBV14 and J is TRBJ2-7; a possible D gene is TRBD1 (6 bases). The CDR3 has 15 residues. The germline V gene encodes CDR1 SGHDN and CDR2 FVKESK. The V and J ends lost 4 bases and 2 bases respectively, with 15 bases between them. CDR3 protein: CASSRRTGSTYEQYF. CDR3 DNA sequence: TGTGCCAGCAGCCGTCGAACAGGGAGTACCTACGAGCAGTACTTC.

This rearrangement joins TRBV5-4 to TRBJ1-1; D remains ambiguous. The V end was cut by 0 bases, the J end by 14 bases, with 17 bases between. The CDR3 is made up of 13 amino acids. Germline V gene sequence: CDR1 SGHNT, CDR2 YYREEE (reference sequence). Here the CDR3 DNA reads TGTGCCAGCAGCTTGGAGATTAGCGGGGAGGTCTTCTTT. It encodes CASSLEISGEVFF.

V gene TRBV13 combines with J gene TRBJ1-5; D unclear. The CDR3 is 13 amino acids. Germline V gene sequence: CDR1 PRHDT, CDR2 FYEKMQ (reference sequence). Trimming stripped 3 bases from V and 4 bases from J, with 7 bases between. For the CDR3, the DNA is TGTGCCAGCAGCTTGGAGAGTAATCAGCCCCAGCATTTT. It yields the protein CASSLESNQPQHF.

The chain couples TRBV5-1 to TRBJ1-1; D might be TRBD1 (6 bases). Germline V gives CDR1 SGHRS, CDR2 YFSETQ. V dropped 4 bases and J dropped 4 bases, with 11 bases sitting between them. The CDR3 loop spans 13 amino acids. The CDR3 nucleotides are TGCGCCAGCAGCCAGAGGGGGGGCACTGAAGCTTTCTTT. Amino acids: CASSQRGGTEAFF.

The chain is built from TRBV11-2 and TRBJ1-3, with D uncertain. Germline V gives CDR1 SGHAT, CDR2 FQNNGV. This CDR3 region has 14 residues. V was shortened by 5 bases and J by 2 bases, with 10 bases between the two germline ends. The DNA of the CDR3 is TGTGCCAGCAGCCCTCAGAGGGCTGGAAACACCATATATTTT. As protein: CASSPQRAGNTIYF.

The genes are TRBV6-6 and TRBJ1-5, with 8 bases that match TRBD1. Germline CDR1 is MNHNY and CDR2 is SVGAGI (reference sequence). V shed 5 bases, J shed 2 bases, and the junction held 5 bases outside the gene matches. The CDR3 is 15 amino acids. CDR3 sequence: CASSDPTGGNQPQHF. The CDR3 nucleotides read TGTGCCAGCAGTGACCCGACAGGGGGCAATCAGCCCCAGCATTTT.

The chain has TRBV5-1 and TRBJ2-7; D not resolved. Trimming took 6 bases from V and 3 from J, leaving 10 bases between them. Germline CDR1 and CDR2: SGHRS and YFSETQ. The CDR3 spans 12 residues. Written as DNA, the CDR3 is TGCGCCAGCACAGGAACCTTCTACGAGCAGTACTTC. Amino acids: CASTGTFYEQYF. The complete variable domain, with remaining parts taken from reference TRBV5-1 and TRBJ2-7, reads KAGVTQTPRYLIKTRGQQVTLSCSPISGHRSVSWYQQTPGQGLQFLFEYFSETQRNKGNFPGRFSGRQFSNSRSEMNVSTLELGDSALYLCASTGTFYEQYFGPGTRLTVT.

The chain carries TRBV6-6 and TRBJ1-2; D remains unclear. This CDR3 region has 12 residues. Between the trimmed V and J ends, which lost 6 bases and 8 bases, there was a span of 13 bases. The germline V gene has CDR1 MNHNY and CDR2 SVGAGI (reference sequence). CDR3 protein: CASRSLLEGYTF. CDR3 bases: TGTGCCAGCAGATCTCTTTTAGAAGGCTACACCTTC.

The chain combines TRBV6-5 with TRBJ2-3, with 7 bases aligning to TRBD2. CDR3 size: 16 residues. Germline V CDR1 and CDR2: MNHEY, SVGAGI. Trimming removed 0 bases from V and 2 bases from J; junction bases left unmatched: 5. The CDR3 is CASSYSGGRTTDTQYF. CDR3 coding DNA: TGTGCCAGCAGTTACTCAGGCGGGAGAACCACAGATACGCAGTATTTT.

The rearrangement links TRBV5-5 to TRBJ2-7, with a weak D call TRBD2 (7 bases). This CDR3 spans 14 amino acids. From germline, CDR1 is SGHKS and CDR2 YYEKEE (reference sequence). Trimming pared 2 bases from V and 5 bases from J, leaving 14 bases between. CDR3 amino acids: CASSLLTGGHEQYF. For the CDR3, the DNA is TGTGCCAGCAGCTTATTGACCGGGGGGCACGAGCAGTACTTC.

Only a few counts were recorded for this clone. The rearrangement uses TRBV10-1 and TRBJ1-1; 7 bases are a match to TRBD1. Germline V gene sequence: CDR1 WNHNN, CDR2 SYGVQD (reference sequence). V trimming: 8 bases; J trimming: 3 bases; junction bases outside the gene matches: 9. There are 14 residues in the CDR3. The CDR3 loop is CASPGGRWHTEAFF. The CDR3 DNA sequence: TGCGCCAGCCCAGGGGGTCGATGGCACACTGAAGCTTTCTTT.

The chain couples TRBV18 to TRBJ2-3; a possible D gene is TRBD2 (6 bases). V lost 6 bases to trimming and J lost 0 bases, with 13 bases between them. The CDR3 is 15 residues long. Germline CDR1 reads KGHSH; CDR2 reads LQKENI. The CDR3 spells CASSQGLASTDTQYF. CDR3 coding DNA: TGTGCCAGCTCCCAGGGACTGGCTAGCACAGATACGCAGTATTTT.

The chain links TRBV6-6 to TRBJ2-7; D is perhaps TRBD2 (6 bases). Looked up from germline, CDR1 is MNHNY and CDR2 is SVGAGI (reference sequence). This CDR3 has 14 residues. The V and J ends lost 8 bases and 2 bases respectively, with 16 bases between them. The CDR3 sequence is CASGGAHFPYEQYF. CDR3 coding DNA: TGTGCCAGCGGAGGGGCCCACTTTCCCTACGAGCAGTACTTC.